Reported below is one TCR beta chain. Its antigen remains unknown. Some clones are missing from TCRdb's copy, which holds only in-frame ones; the method was immunoSEQ multiplex PCR. The sample has 20,000 to 30,000 clones; 90% are singletons. The sample is drawn from a study of lymphopenia after photon versus proton radiotherapy. Study outcomes and limitations: After lymphocyte nadir, photon-treated repertoires showed oligoclonal expansion, especially CD8+ Temra. Survival link was tested only in deceased patients; proton benefit remains a possibility.

With V trimmed by 2 bases and J by 2 bases, 0 bases remained unmatched. The germline V gene has CDR1 SNHLY and CDR2 FYNNEI. CDR3 length: 14 amino acids. The rearrangement uses TRBV2 and TRBJ1-3, with 7 bases that match TRBD1. Material: peripheral blood, obtained from a patient treated with photon-based radiotherapy. The sequence derives from a woman aged 45-65 years with cholangiocarcinoma. CDR3 sequence: CASSEQGAGNTIYF. In DNA, the CDR3 is TGTGCCAGCAGTGAACAGGGGGCTGGAAACACCATATATTTT.